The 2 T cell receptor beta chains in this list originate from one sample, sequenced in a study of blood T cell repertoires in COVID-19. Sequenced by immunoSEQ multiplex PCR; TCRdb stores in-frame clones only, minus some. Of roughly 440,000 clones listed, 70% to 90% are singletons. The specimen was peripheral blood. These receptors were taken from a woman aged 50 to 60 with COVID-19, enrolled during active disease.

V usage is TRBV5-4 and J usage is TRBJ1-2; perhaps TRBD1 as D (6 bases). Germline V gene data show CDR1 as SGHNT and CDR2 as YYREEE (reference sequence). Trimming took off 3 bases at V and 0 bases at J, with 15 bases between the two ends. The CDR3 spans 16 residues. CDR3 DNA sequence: TGTGCCAGCAGCTCGCGACAGGACGTATCTAACTATGGCTACACCTTC. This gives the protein CASSSRQDVSNYGYTF. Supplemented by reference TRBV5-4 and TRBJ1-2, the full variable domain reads ETGVTQSPTHLIKTRGQQVTLRCSSQSGHNTVSWYQQALGQGPQFIFQYYREEENGRGNFPPRFSGLQFPNYSSELNVNALELDDSALYLCASSSRQDVSNYGYTFGSGTRLTVV.

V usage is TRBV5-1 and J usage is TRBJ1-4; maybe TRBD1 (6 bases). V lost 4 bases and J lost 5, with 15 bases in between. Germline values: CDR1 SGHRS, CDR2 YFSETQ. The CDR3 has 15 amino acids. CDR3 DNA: TGCGCCAGCAGCAGAGAAACAGGGTGGAATGAAAAACTGTTTTTT. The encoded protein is CASSRETGWNEKLFF.